These 9 T cell receptor beta chains were sequenced from one sample in a study of blood T cell repertoires in COVID-19. Clones were sequenced by immunoSEQ multiplex PCR, and TCRdb holds only the in-frame ones, with some missing. This sample yields roughly 180,000 clones, of which over 80% are seen a single time; under 5.5% belongs to the top ten. Sequences were obtained from peripheral blood. The receptors originated from a woman aged 25 to 39 with acute or convalescent COVID-19.

This clone was observed once. The CDR3 bases are TGTGCCAGTAGTATAGAGCACAGGAGAACTTACAATGAGCAGTTCTTC. This gives the protein CASSIEHRRTYNEQFF. This chain uses TRBV19 with TRBJ2-1; a possible D gene is TRBD1 (5 bases). CDR1 is LNHDA and CDR2 is SQIVND in the germline V gene (reference sequence). V lost 0 bases and J 4 bases, leaving 13 bases between the germline ends. The CDR3 length is 16 residues.

V and J are TRBV19 and TRBJ1-1, with D perhaps TRBD1 (6 bases). Germline assignment: CDR1 LNHDA and CDR2 SQIVND (reference sequence). The V end lost 4 bases, the J end lost 7 bases, and 16 bases lay between the germline ends. The CDR3 runs 14 residues. The CDR3 protein is CASSTGGGVGEAFF. CDR3 coding DNA: TGTGCCAGTAGTACGGGGGGCGGAGTTGGTGAAGCTTTCTTT.

This rearrangement joins TRBV19 to TRBJ1-5, with unresolved D. V lost 4 bases, J lost 4 bases, and 8 bases lay in between. Germline lookup yields CDR1 LNHDA and CDR2 SQIVND (reference sequence). There are 13 residues in the CDR3. The CDR3 DNA reads as TGTGCCAGTAGTACGGGTGGGAATCAGCCCCAGCATTTT. Translation: CASSTGGNQPQHF.

V is TRBV15 and J is TRBJ1-2; 11 bases map to TRBD1. The V segment lost 0 bases and the J segment 2 bases; nucleotides outside the gene matches: 2. There are 16 residues in the CDR3. Per germline, CDR1 LNHNV and CDR2 YYDKDF (reference sequence). CDR3 sequence (DNA): TGTGCCACCAGCAGAGATCGGGACAGGGGGAACTATGGCTACACCTTC. Translation: CATSRDRDRGNYGYTF.

This clone has only one observation. The rearrangement links TRBV12-3 or TRBV12-4 to TRBJ1-5, with unresolved D. The CDR3 totals 13 residues. V was cut by 6 bases and J by 0 bases, with 6 bases left in between. CDR3 sequence: CASSPYSNQPQHF. CDR3 DNA sequence: TGTGCCAGCAGCCCTTATAGCAATCAGCCCCAGCATTTT.

The chain joins TRBV6-2 or TRBV6-3 to TRBJ1-5; D unresolved. CDR1 is MNHEY and CDR2 is SVGEGT in the germline V gene. There are 14 residues in the CDR3. V was clipped by 6 bases and J by 4 bases, with 13 bases between them. This CDR3 is CASSRLSGNQPQHF. The CDR3 coding sequence is TGTGCCAGCAGCCGACTGAGTGGGAATCAGCCCCAGCATTTT.

In regard to this clone: Other DNA sequences from this sample encode an identical CDR3 as well. This rearrangement joins TRBV28 to TRBJ1-1, with 9 bases matching TRBD1. The germline CDR1 and CDR2 sequences are MDHEN and SYDVKM. V lost 4 bases, J lost 1 base, and 1 base stayed unmatched. The length of the CDR3 is 14 residues. The CDR3: CASSSGQGNTEAFF. The CDR3 nucleotides read TGTGCCAGCAGTTCGGGACAGGGGAACACTGAAGCTTTCTTT.

This chain connects TRBV28 to TRBJ2-3; D may be TRBD1 (6 bases). Trimming stripped 4 bases from V and 1 base from J, with 15 bases between. CDR1 and CDR2 (germline): MDHEN, SYDVKM. The CDR3 is made up of 16 amino acids. The chain's CDR3 is CASSSARGAGTDTQYF. In nucleotides, the CDR3 is TGTGCCAGCAGTTCCGCCAGGGGAGCAGGCACAGATACGCAGTATTTT.

This chain connects TRBV19 to TRBJ2-2; weak D call: TRBD1 (5 bases). The CDR3 is 14 amino acids. The germline V and J ends were trimmed by 3 bases and 7 bases, with 12 bases remaining between them. Germline CDR1 LNHDA, CDR2 SQIVND (reference sequence). In DNA form, the CDR3 reads TGTGCCAGTAGTATCGCAGGGTATGTCGGGGAGCTGTTTTTT. It codes for CASSIAGYVGELFF.